This record looks at one T cell receptor beta chain sequence and its context. The data are from a study of cytomegalovirus exposure and HLA in healthy donors. The CDR3 sequence is 16 residues long. Germline loops: CDR1 SGHTA, CDR2 FQGNSA. Losses at the gene ends were 3 bases for V and 5 bases for J; bases not matched to a gene: 9. TCRdb's copy holds only in-frame clones and misses some; the assay was immunoSEQ multiplex PCR. The sample lists 230,000 or so clones; roughly 88% were seen once. V is TRBV7-2 and J is TRBJ2-1; 8 bases align to TRBD1. The specimen was PBMCs. The source of this sequence is a woman between 18 and 30 years old in good health and CMV-seronegative. CDR3 coding DNA: TGTGCCAGCAGCTTTCCCGGCGGGACAGGAAACAATGAGCAGTTCTTC. This translates into CASSFPGGTGNNEQFF.